These 9 T cell receptor beta chains were sequenced from one sample in a study of cytomegalovirus exposure and HLA in healthy donors. PCR involved 60 Vbeta and 13 Jbeta primers. Data came from immunoSEQ multiplex PCR; TCRdb stores just in-frame clones and leaves some out. In the table there are 80,000 to 100,000 clones, about 60% of which are singletons. Sequences were obtained from PBMCs. The receptors stem from a woman in her 40s in good health and CMV-seropositive.

The chain joins TRBV27 to TRBJ2-7; the match to TRBD1 covers 7 bases. Germline V gene lookup returns CDR1 MNHEY and CDR2 SMNVEV (reference sequence). V lost 3 bases to trimming and J lost 6 bases; unmatched junction nucleotides: 11. The CDR3 sequence is 15 residues long. The CDR3 protein is CASSFNHRGAREQYF. As DNA, the CDR3 is TGTGCCAGCAGTTTCAATCACAGGGGTGCACGCGAGCAGTACTTC.

This clone came up a few times. V and J are TRBV27 and TRBJ1-1; TRBD1 might be the D (5 bases). CDR3 length equals 14 residues. CDR1 is MNHEY and CDR2 is SMNVEV in the germline V gene (reference sequence). V lost 7 bases to trimming and J lost 1 base, with 13 bases between them. In DNA, the CDR3 is TGTGCCAGCACCCCCGGGAGGGGGAACACTGAAGCTTTCTTT. Translating it yields CASTPGRGNTEAFF.

The CDR3, as DNA: TGTGCCAGCAGCCCACGACTAGCGGGGTTCTACGAGCAGTACTTC. It is translated as CASSPRLAGFYEQYF. The V and J genes are TRBV27 and TRBJ2-7; TRBD2 matches 11 bases. The CDR3 totals 15 residues. The V segment lost 6 bases and the J segment 3 bases; nucleotides outside the gene matches: 7. CDR1 is MNHEY and CDR2 is SMNVEV in the germline V gene (reference sequence).

This sequence joins TRBV27 and TRBJ2-7, with D perhaps TRBD2 (5 bases). Trimming removed 3 bases from V and 0 bases from J, with 15 bases in between. The germline CDR1 and CDR2 sequences are MNHEY and SMNVEV (reference sequence). This CDR3 spans 16 amino acids. The CDR3 region is CASSLASSGISYEQYF. CDR3 coding DNA: TGTGCCAGCAGTTTGGCCTCCAGCGGTATCTCCTACGAGCAGTACTTC.

This chain joins TRBV4-1 and TRBJ2-7; D remains ambiguous. This CDR3 region has 16 residues. Germline assignment: CDR1 MGHRA and CDR2 YSYEKL. V lost 1 base and J lost 2, with 15 bases in between. The CDR3 coding sequence is TGCGCCAGCAGCCAAGTAGTTTCCCGCGAAACCTACGAGCAGTACTTC. As protein: CASSQVVSRETYEQYF.

The V and J genes are TRBV4-3 and TRBJ1-5; 8 nucleotides align to TRBD1. This CDR3 is built from 18 residues. The germline V gene has CDR1 LGHNA and CDR2 YSLEER. V shed 0 bases, J shed 0 bases, and the junction held 7 bases outside the gene matches. CDR3 nucleotide sequence: TGCGCCAGCAGCCAAGAAACAGGGGGACCTTATAGCAATCAGCCCCAGCATTTT. This translates into CASSQETGGPYSNQPQHF.

This chain links TRBV28 with TRBJ2-3, with TRBD2 identical over 14 bases. V gave up 2 bases and J gave up 13 bases; unmatched junction bases: 2. The germline V gene has CDR1 MDHEN and CDR2 SYDVKM. This CDR3 is 13 amino acids long. The CDR3 sequence: CASSLGLAGGKYF. The CDR3 DNA follows: TGTGCCAGCAGTTTAGGACTAGCGGGAGGCAAGTATTTT.

V and J are TRBV13 and TRBJ2-7, with TRBD2 identical over 7 bases. V was clipped by 4 bases and J by 2 bases; unmatched bases: 8. The germline CDR1 and CDR2 sequences are PRHDT and FYEKMQ (reference sequence). The CDR3 loop spans 15 amino acids. DNA of the CDR3: TGTGCCAGCAGCTACGGCGGGAGCGGGACCTACGAGCAGTACTTC. This encodes CASSYGGSGTYEQYF.

The table lists this clone with a count of one. The CDR3 protein is CASSNGQGNQPQHF. As DNA, the CDR3 is TGTGCCAGCAGTAACGGACAGGGCAATCAGCCCCAGCATTTT. The chain recombines TRBV28 with TRBJ1-5, with 7 bases fitting TRBD1. Germline CDR1 and CDR2: MDHEN and SYDVKM. V lost 5 bases and J lost 2; bases outside the gene matches: 3. CDR3 size: 14 residues.